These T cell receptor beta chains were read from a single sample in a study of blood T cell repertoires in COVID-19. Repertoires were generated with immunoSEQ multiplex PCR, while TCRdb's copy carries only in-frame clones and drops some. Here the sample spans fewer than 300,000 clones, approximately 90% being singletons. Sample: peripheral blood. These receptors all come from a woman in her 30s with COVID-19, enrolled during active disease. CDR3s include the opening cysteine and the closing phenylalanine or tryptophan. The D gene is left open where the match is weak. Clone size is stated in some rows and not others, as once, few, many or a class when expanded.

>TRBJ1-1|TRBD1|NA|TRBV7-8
CASSLGQGWTEAFF
TGTGCCAGCAGCTTAGGACAGGGGTGGACTGAAGCTTTCTTT
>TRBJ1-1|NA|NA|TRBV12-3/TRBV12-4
CASSFGRGTEAFF
TGTGCCAGCAGTTTCGGCAGGGGCACTGAAGCTTTCTTT
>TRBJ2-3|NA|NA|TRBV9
CASSPLTRSDTQYF
TGTGCCAGCAGCCCTTTGACTAGGTCAGATACGCAGTATTTT
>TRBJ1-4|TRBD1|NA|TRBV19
CASSPRQGLNEKLFF
TGTGCCAGTAGTCCGAGACAGGGACTTAATGAAAAACTGTTTTTT
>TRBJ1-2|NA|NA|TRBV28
CASSFSGNYGYTF
TGTGCCAGCAGTTTCTCGGGGAACTATGGCTACACCTTC
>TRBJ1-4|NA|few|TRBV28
CASSSRSTNEKLFF
TGTGCCAGCAGTTCCAGGTCAACTAATGAAAAACTGTTTTTT
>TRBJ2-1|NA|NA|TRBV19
CASSTAGSLRGEQFF
TGTGCCAGTAGTACCGCCGGGTCCCTCAGAGGTGAGCAGTTCTTC
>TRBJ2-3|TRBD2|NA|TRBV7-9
CASSIPSGGTDTQYF
TGTGCCAGCAGCATTCCTAGCGGGGGCACAGATACGCAGTATTTT
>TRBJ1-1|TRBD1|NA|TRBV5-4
CASSPKWTGVRTEAFF
TGTGCCAGCAGCCCCAAATGGACAGGGGTAAGGACTGAAGCTTTCTTT
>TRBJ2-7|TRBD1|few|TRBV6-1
CASSGLDRGPGTYEQYF
TGTGCCAGCAGTGGACTCGACAGGGGTCCGGGGACCTACGAGCAGTACTTC
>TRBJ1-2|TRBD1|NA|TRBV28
CASRNTGTGPSGGYTF
TGTGCCAGCAGGAACACCGGGACAGGGCCTTCGGGTGGCTACACCTTC
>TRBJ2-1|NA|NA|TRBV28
CASSLMGGGNNEQFF
TGTGCCAGCAGTTTAATGGGTGGAGGCAACAATGAGCAGTTCTTC
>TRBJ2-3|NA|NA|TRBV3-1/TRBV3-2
CASSQMVQGGYTQYF
TGTGCCAGCAGCCAAATGGTGCAGGGGGGTTATACGCAGTATTTT
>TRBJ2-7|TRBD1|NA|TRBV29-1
CSAGRSGQGNEQYF
TGCAGCGCCGGAAGGTCCGGACAGGGGAACGAGCAGTACTTC
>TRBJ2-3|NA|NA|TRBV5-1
CASSLARDTQYF
TGCGCCAGCAGCTTGGCGCGGGATACGCAGTATTTT
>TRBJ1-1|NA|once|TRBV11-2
CASSLVRGATEAFF
TGTGCCAGCAGCTTAGTCCGGGGGGCCACTGAAGCTTTCTTT
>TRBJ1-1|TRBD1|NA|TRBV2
CASSDTGGITEAFF
TGTGCCAGCAGTGATACAGGGGGCATCACTGAAGCTTTCTTT
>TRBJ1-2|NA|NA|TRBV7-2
CASILGWGGYGYTF
TGTGCCAGCATCTTGGGCTGGGGGGGCTATGGCTACACCTTC
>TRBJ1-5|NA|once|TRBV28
CASSPGKSNQPQHF
TGTGCCAGCAGTCCGGGGAAGAGCAATCAGCCCCAGCATTTT
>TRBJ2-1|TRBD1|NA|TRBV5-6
CASSQTGSSYNEQFF
TGTGCCAGCAGCCAGACAGGGAGCTCCTACAATGAGCAGTTCTTC
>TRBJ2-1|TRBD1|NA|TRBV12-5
CASALDRGNEQFF
TGTGCTAGTGCCCTGGACAGGGGCAATGAGCAGTTCTTC
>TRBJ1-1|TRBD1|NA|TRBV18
CASSLTTGDTEAFF
TGTGCCAGCTCACTAACGACAGGGGACACTGAAGCTTTCTTT
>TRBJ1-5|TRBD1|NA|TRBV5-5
CASRLTGIGSNQPQHF
TGTGCCAGCAGGCTGACAGGGATCGGTAGCAATCAGCCCCAGCATTTT
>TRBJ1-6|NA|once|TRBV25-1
CASSEYRGDNSPLHF
TGTGCCAGCAGTGAATACCGGGGGGATAATTCACCCCTCCACTTT
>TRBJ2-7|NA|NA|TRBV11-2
CASSLGVAQTGTEQYF
TGTGCCAGCAGTCTGGGGGTCGCTCAAACAGGGACCGAGCAGTACTTC
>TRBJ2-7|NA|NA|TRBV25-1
CASSESLQGLGEQYF
TGTGCCAGCAGTGAATCCCTCCAGGGGTTGGGCGAGCAGTACTTC